Presented here are 30 T cell receptor beta chains from one specimen sequenced in a study of T cells after yellow fever vaccination. TCRdb itself ran the 5' RACE reads through MiXCR, one entry per CDR3 protein. The table records approximately 70,000 distinct CDR3 sequences, around 7% of them present only once. Material: CD8+ T cells sorted from PBMCs, obtained roughly seven weeks after the first yellow fever vaccination. The receptors derive from a man younger than 30 who received the YFV17D yellow fever vaccine.

This clonotype was seen repeatedly, ten times or more. This CDR3 reads CASNNPGDRGLTDTQYF. CDR3 in DNA: TGTGCCAGCAACAATCCAGGGGACAGGGGGCTCACAGATACGCAGTATTTT. The rearrangement joins TRBV7-9 to TRBJ2-3; 12 bases are a match to TRBD1. CDR3 size: 17 residues. Per germline, CDR1 SEHNR and CDR2 FQNEAQ (reference sequence). After removal of 7 bases from V and 2 bases from J, the junction contained 10 bases not matched to a gene.

This sequence joins TRBV7-9 and TRBJ1-1; D might be TRBD1 (6 bases). Trimming cost V 3 bases and J 8 bases, with 10 bases left between them. This CDR3 is 12 amino acids long. CDR1 is SEHNR and CDR2 is FQNEAQ in the germline V gene (reference sequence). The CDR3 spells CASSFYREEAFF. CDR3 sequence (DNA): TGTGCCAGCAGCTTCTACAGGGAAGAAGCTTTCTTT.

This clonotype was counted a few times. The J gene is TRBJ2-3, the V gene TRBV10-2, with D tentatively TRBD2 (7 bases). The CDR3 spans 13 residues. Trimming removed 8 bases from V and 2 bases from J, with 11 bases in between. Germline assignment: CDR1 WSHSY and CDR2 SAAADI. The CDR3 nucleotides read TGCGCCAGCGGGGGGGGGCTCACAGATACGCAGTATTTT. Its translation: CASGGGLTDTQYF.

This clonotype has a handful of counts. This chain links TRBV4-2 with TRBJ1-1; D gene ambiguous. CDR1 LGHNA and CDR2 YNFKEQ come from the germline V gene. The CDR3 is 17 amino acids. V was pared by 0 bases and J by 5 bases, with 19 bases between. The CDR3 sequence is CASSQEHRLDQATEAFF. CDR3 DNA: TGTGCCAGCAGCCAAGAGCACAGACTTGATCAAGCTACTGAAGCTTTCTTT.

This clonotype was picked up many times. The rearrangement links TRBV24-1 to TRBJ2-7; D remains unclear. CDR1 and CDR2 (germline): KGHDR, SFDVKD. The CDR3 is 15 residues long. Deletions cut 0 bases from V and 2 bases from J, with 10 bases between. The CDR3 region is CATSDLQVQPYEQYV. CDR3 DNA: TGTGCCACCAGTGATTTGCAAGTTCAGCCCTACGAGCAGTACGTC.

The chain couples TRBV6-6 to TRBJ1-3; unclear D gene. This CDR3 contains 13 residues. Germline CDR1 MNHNY, CDR2 SVGAGI (reference sequence). Trimming shortened V by 8 bases and J by 2 bases, and 10 bases separated the two germline ends. CDR3 bases: TGTGCCAGCTCGAGGTCCGCTGGAAACACCATATATTTT. The encoded protein is CASSRSAGNTIYF.

This clonotype was counted many times. V gene TRBV19 combines with J gene TRBJ2-7, with TRBD2 matching 12 bases. J lost 2 bases, V lost 2 bases, and 7 bases had no gene match. The CDR3 has 17 amino acids. From germline, CDR1 is LNHDA and CDR2 SQIVND (reference sequence). The CDR3 spells CASSITLAGGLTYEQYF. CDR3 DNA sequence: TGTGCCAGTAGTATAACCCTAGCGGGGGGGCTAACCTACGAGCAGTACTTC. The complete variable domain, with remaining parts taken from reference TRBV19 and TRBJ2-7, reads DGGITQSPKYLFRKEGQNVTLSCEQNLNHDAMYWYRQDPGQGLRLIYYSQIVNDFQKGDIAEGYSVSREKKESFPLTVTSAQKNPTAFYLCASSITLAGGLTYEQYFGPGTRLTVT.

There are a few counts of this clonotype. CDR3: CASSLASGQPQHF. In DNA form, the CDR3 reads TGTGCCAGCAGCTTAGCGTCGGGGCAGCCCCAGCATTTT. V is TRBV7-8 and J is TRBJ1-5; D is undetermined. Trimming took off 0 bases at V and 7 bases at J, with 7 bases between the two ends. CDR3 length: 13 residues. Germline CDR1 reads SGHVS; CDR2 reads FQNEAQ.

This clonotype was seen repeatedly, ten times or more. This chain uses TRBV20-1 with TRBJ2-3; maybe TRBD1 (6 bases). V lost 6 bases, J lost 0 bases, and 16 bases lay in between. From germline, CDR1 is DFQATT and CDR2 SNEGSKA (reference sequence). This CDR3 contains 15 residues. The CDR3 DNA is TGCAGTGCCCAGGACCAGGGACAAAGCACAGATACGCAGTATTTT. Its protein product is CSAQDQGQSTDTQYF.

This clonotype was detected many times. The V and J genes are TRBV4-3 and TRBJ1-1; possible D gene TRBD1, 5 bases. Germline-derived CDR1 and CDR2 are LGHNA and YSLEER. Trimming removed 0 bases at V and 3 bases at J, with 14 bases between. This CDR3 spans 16 amino acids. CDR3 nucleotide sequence: TGCGCCAGCAGCCAAGATTTCGGGGGTTCGGACACTGAAGCTTTCTTT. Amino acids: CASSQDFGGSDTEAFF.

This clonotype was detected ten times or more. The chain carries TRBV4-1 and TRBJ2-1; no definite D call. The CDR3 covers 14 residues. V was shortened by 8 bases and J by 5 bases, with 16 bases between the two germline ends. Germline V gene lookup returns CDR1 MGHRA and CDR2 YSYEKL. The CDR3 here is CASERSGANNEQFF. The CDR3 nucleotides read TGCGCCAGCGAAAGATCCGGCGCCAACAATGAGCAGTTCTTC.

This clonotype was recorded at least ten times. This chain joins TRBV6-6 and TRBJ2-7; tentatively, D is TRBD2 (5 bases). V was clipped by 10 bases and J by 3 bases, with 13 bases between them. From germline, CDR1 is MNHNY and CDR2 SVGAGI (reference sequence). This CDR3 is 12 amino acids long. CDR3 bases: TGTGCCACCTTCGCGGGCCTCTACGAGCAGTACTTC. This codes for CATFAGLYEQYF.

This clonotype showed up many times. The chain recombines TRBV7-9 with TRBJ2-1; 13 bases are a match to TRBD2. J gave up 9 bases and V 6 bases, and 5 bases lay outside the gene matches. Germline assignment: CDR1 SEHNR and CDR2 FQNEAQ (reference sequence). The CDR3 runs to 14 residues. The CDR3 here is CASRPGLAGSEQFF. The CDR3 DNA sequence: TGTGCCAGCAGACCGGGACTAGCGGGGAGTGAGCAGTTCTTC.

This clonotype was detected many times. The V call is TRBV5-5, the J call TRBJ1-1; D uncertain. The V end was cut by 0 bases, the J end by 7 bases, with 16 bases between. Per the germline V gene, CDR1 is SGHKS and CDR2 is YYEKEE (reference sequence). CDR3 size: 15 residues. In DNA, the CDR3 is TGTGCCAGCAGCTTGGCGAGTAACACCTTGCGTGAAGCTTTCTTT. Encoded protein: CASSLASNTLREAFF. Variable domain in full (rest from reference TRBV5-5 and TRBJ1-1): DAGVTQSPTHLIKTRGQQVTLRCSPISGHKSVSWYQQVLGQGPQFIFQYYEKEERGRGNFPDRFSARQFPNYSSELNVNALLLGDSALYLCASSLASNTLREAFFGQGTRLTVV.

This clonotype was seen at least ten times. The V gene is TRBV29-1, the J gene TRBJ2-3, with D unclear. Trimming removed 5 bases at V and 5 bases at J, with 8 bases between. Germline lookup yields CDR1 SQVTM and CDR2 ANQGSEA. The CDR3 extends over 11 amino acids. The CDR3: CSVRRRDTQYF. The DNA of the CDR3 is TGCAGCGTTCGCAGGAGAGATACGCAGTATTTT.

This clonotype was observed many times. The chain links TRBV12-3 or TRBV12-4 to TRBJ2-5; no definite D call. Trimming cost V 6 bases and J 4 bases, with 6 bases left between them. The CDR3 is 11 amino acids. The CDR3 is CASRKLETQYF. CDR3 nucleotides: TGTGCCAGCAGGAAGTTAGAGACCCAGTACTTC.

This clonotype has a count of ten or more. The chain combines TRBV4-1 with TRBJ1-2; D gene uncertain. The length of the CDR3 is 15 residues. Trimming removed 0 bases at V and 4 bases at J, with 12 bases between. Germline V gives CDR1 MGHRA, CDR2 YSYEKL. For the CDR3, the DNA is TGCGCCAGCAGCCAAGATCCCGGAGGGTTCTATGGCTACACCTTC. Translation gives CASSQDPGGFYGYTF.

A note on this clonotype: At one end the junction does not follow the germline gene, possibly because of a read error. This sequence joins TRBV4-1 and TRBJ2-1, with D perhaps TRBD1 (6 bases). This CDR3 spans 14 amino acids. Looked up from germline, CDR1 is MGHRA and CDR2 is YSYEKL. The CDR3 spells CARGPGRRHYEQFF. The CDR3 DNA sequence: TGTGCCAGGGGCCCCGGGCGACGGCACTATGAGCAGTTCTTC.

The table lists this clonotype with many counts. The chain couples TRBV7-6 to TRBJ2-7; 7 bases align to TRBD1. CDR3 size: 13 residues. The germline V gene has CDR1 SGHVS and CDR2 FNYEAQ. Unmatched junction bases numbered 3, after V lost 5 bases and J lost 2 bases. The CDR3 sequence: CASSAGTAYEQYF. CDR3 DNA sequence: TGTGCCAGCAGCGCCGGGACAGCCTACGAGCAGTACTTC. Filled out from reference TRBV7-6 and TRBJ2-7, the complete variable domain reads GAGVSQSPRYKVTKRGQDVALRCDPISGHVSLYWYRQALGQGPEFLTYFNYEAQQDKSGLPNDRFSAERPEGSISTLTIQRTEQRDSAMYRCASSAGTAYEQYFGPGTRLTVT.

There are many counts of this clonotype. J is TRBJ2-5 and V is TRBV4-3; the match to TRBD2 covers 7 bases. This CDR3 comprises 16 residues. In germline, CDR1 is LGHNA, CDR2 YSLEER. The V segment lost 0 bases and the J segment 4 bases; nucleotides outside the gene matches: 8. The chain's CDR3 is CASSQDPAGPGETQYF. The CDR3 nucleotides are TGCGCCAGCAGCCAAGATCCAGCGGGACCCGGAGAGACCCAGTACTTC.

This clonotype was observed a few times. The chain recombines TRBV5-5 with TRBJ2-7; D might be TRBD1 (5 bases). V shed 0 bases and J shed 1 base, with 8 bases lying between them. Germline CDR1 is SGHKS and CDR2 is YYEKEE (reference sequence). The CDR3 is 14 residues long. CDR3 nucleotides: TGTGCCAGCAGCTTGGAAGGGGCTTCCTACGAGCAGTACGTC. This gives the protein CASSLEGASYEQYV.

This clonotype showed up many times. The J gene is TRBJ2-1, the V gene TRBV20-1; 8 bases line up with TRBD2. With V trimmed by 6 bases and J by 2 bases, 9 bases remained unmatched. CDR1 is DFQATT and CDR2 is SNEGSKA in the germline V gene (reference sequence). The CDR3 spans 15 residues. The CDR3 reads CSARDGGGPYNEQFF. Here the CDR3 DNA reads TGCAGTGCCCGAGACGGGGGGGGTCCCTACAATGAGCAGTTCTTC.

This clonotype was observed at least ten times. The chain has TRBV5-1 and TRBJ1-1; 8 bases map to TRBD1. The length of the CDR3 is 15 residues. Germline V lookup: CDR1 SGHRS, CDR2 YFSETQ. Unmatched junction bases numbered 10, after V lost 4 bases and J lost 5 bases. This CDR3 is CASSIRTGYGTEAFF. The CDR3 nucleotides are TGCGCCAGCAGCATACGGACAGGGTATGGGACTGAAGCTTTCTTT.

This clonotype was detected many times. V and J are TRBV2 and TRBJ2-7, with 7 bases matching TRBD2. Germline lookup yields CDR1 SNHLY and CDR2 FYNNEI. The length of the CDR3 is 10 residues. J gave up 3 bases and V 11 bases, and 1 base lay outside the gene matches. The CDR3 here is CAQRGYEQYV. CDR3 nucleotides: TGTGCCCAGCGGGGCTACGAGCAGTACGTC.

This clonotype was counted many times. This chain connects TRBV5-6 to TRBJ2-1; the D call may be TRBD1 or TRBD2 (6 bases each). Germline values: CDR1 SGHDT, CDR2 YYEEEE. The CDR3 length is 15 residues. V was pared by 4 bases and J by 8 bases, with 19 bases between. CDR3 coding DNA: TGTGCCAGCAGCGGGGAGGCACAGGGATACGATGAGCAGTTCTTC. Translated, it gives CASSGEAQGYDEQFF.

This chain connects TRBV11-2 to TRBJ2-7; D is perhaps TRBD1 (6 bases). The CDR3 is made up of 16 amino acids. From germline, CDR1 is SGHAT and CDR2 FQNNGV. Trimming cost V 3 bases and J 4 bases, with 19 bases left between them. CDR3 amino acids: CASSLGSRGEGYEQYV. The CDR3 DNA is TGTGCCAGCAGCTTGGGGAGCAGGGGAGAGGGTTACGAGCAGTACGTC.

This clonotype was detected only a few times. The chain is built from TRBV30 and TRBJ1-2; the D is unclear. This CDR3 comprises 14 residues. Germline loops: CDR1 GTSNPN, CDR2 SVGIG (reference sequence). Trimming left V 5 bases short and J 3 bases short, with 16 bases between. The CDR3 reads CAWAKGGSHYGYTF. The CDR3 DNA is TGTGCCTGGGCCAAAGGAGGGAGCCACTATGGCTACACCTTC.

This clonotype was seen a handful of times. This chain uses TRBV19 with TRBJ2-7, with a weak D call TRBD2 (6 bases). V was trimmed by 3 bases and J by 1 base, leaving 13 bases between them. Germline V gene lookup returns CDR1 LNHDA and CDR2 SQIVND (reference sequence). This CDR3 is built from 15 residues. This CDR3 is CASSISGGWSYEQYF. The CDR3 nucleotides read TGTGCCAGTAGTATTTCCGGGGGATGGTCCTACGAGCAGTACTTC.

This clonotype was found a few times. This chain joins TRBV5-6 and TRBJ2-1; 7 bases fit TRBD2. Germline CDR1 SGHDT, CDR2 YYEEEE. The V segment lost 7 bases and the J segment 7 bases; nucleotides outside the gene matches: 8. The CDR3 consists of 13 residues. The CDR3, as DNA: TGTGCCAGCGGAACGGGACTAAGGAATGAGCAGTTCTTC. Encoded protein: CASGTGLRNEQFF.

About this clonotype itself: One end of the junction fails to match germline, which may point to a read error. V is TRBV6-2 or TRBV6-3 and J is TRBJ2-2; 7 bases are shared with TRBD2. Germline lookup yields CDR1 MNHEY and CDR2 SVGEGT. The CDR3 length is 15 residues. CDR3 loop: CASSYGRGGTGELYF. CDR3 nucleotides: TGTGCCAGCAGTTACGGGCGGGGAGGGACCGGGGAGCTGTATTTT.